This T cell receptor (beta chain) emerged from a study of shared clonotypes between healthy human individuals. Across the study: Per donor, three plates held CD4 naive cells, three held CD4 memory, two held CD8 naive and one held CD8 memory.

Study-level results: Despite large depth, rarefaction showed incomplete sorted-subset sequencing.

TCRdb's table, derived via immunoSEQ multiplex PCR, lists solely in-frame clones and lacks some. The top ten hold about 1.1% of the sample, which has millions of clones, roughly 95% seen once. V shed 5 bases and J shed 7 bases, with 17 bases lying between them. This CDR3 region has 15 residues. Per the germline V gene, CDR1 is PRHDT and CDR2 is FYEKMQ (reference sequence). Regarding this clone: Antigen unknown.

CD45RO-negative, CCR7-positively selected cells formed the naive CD8 fraction, excluding terminally differentiated effector memory CD45RA+ cells. The sample consisted of naive CD8+ T cells sorted from blood. The genes are TRBV13 and TRBJ1-4; tentative D call: TRBD1 (5 bases). The receptor was derived from a young man in good health. For the CDR3, the DNA is TGTGCCAGCAGCCCGGGCAGGGACCGCCTTGAAAAACTGTTTTTT. It translates to CASSPGRDRLEKLFF.